Presented here are 3 T cell receptor beta chains from one specimen sequenced in a study of blood T cell repertoires in COVID-19. Measured with immunoSEQ multiplex PCR; TCRdb has only the in-frame clones, and not every one. This table holds 410,000 or so clones, over 75% found once. Sequenced input: peripheral blood. These receptors all come from a middle-aged woman with COVID-19, enrolled during active disease.

In the case of this clone: This specimen includes other DNA sequences encoding the same CDR3. V and J are TRBV24-1 and TRBJ1-1; 7 nucleotides match TRBD1. With 2 bases clipped from V and 1 base from J, the junction kept 3 bases outside the gene matches. The CDR3 loop spans 15 amino acids. Germline CDR1 is KGHDR and CDR2 is SFDVKD. The CDR3 region is CATSDSRQGNTEAFF. CDR3 sequence (DNA): TGTGCCACCAGTGATTCAAGACAGGGGAACACTGAAGCTTTCTTT.

The V call is TRBV30, the J call TRBJ1-6; a weak D match, TRBD1 (6 bases). Germline CDR1 and CDR2: GTSNPN and SVGIG (reference sequence). The CDR3 runs to 13 residues. The CDR3 DNA reads TGTGCTTGGGAGGGACATATTAATTCACCCCTCCACTTT. It specifies CAWEGHINSPLHF.

V gene TRBV19 combines with J gene TRBJ2-3; 11 bases are shared with TRBD2. V trimming: 5 bases; J trimming: 2 bases; junction bases outside the gene matches: 6. This CDR3 comprises 16 residues. From germline, CDR1 is LNHDA and CDR2 SQIVND (reference sequence). The DNA for the CDR3 is TGTGCCAGTAGTCCAAGACTAGCGGGGCTCACAGATACGCAGTATTTT. As protein: CASSPRLAGLTDTQYF.